This is a list of T cell receptor beta chains from one sample in a study of CD8 T cells in Susac syndrome. TCRdb reprocessed the immunoSEQ multiplex PCR reads via MiXCR and lists one record per CDR3 protein. The data contain 20,000 to 25,000 distinct CDR3 sequences, 90% to 95% of them singletons. Source material: CD8+ T cells from PBMCs. The receptor source for this set is a human donor in good health. CDR3s include the opening cysteine and the closing phenylalanine or tryptophan. D genes are given only for firm matches. Size is omitted from some rows. Given values are once, few, many or a class for expanded clones.

CDR3: CASSHRRAYGYTF; DNA: TGTGCCAGCAGCCATCGGAGGGCCTATGGCTACACCTTC; D: -; J: TRBJ1-2; size: once; V: TRBV7-6
CDR3: CASSSWTSGDGDTQYF; DNA: TGTGCCAGCAGCTCCTGGACTAGCGGGGACGGAGATACGCAGTATTTT; D: TRBD2; J: TRBJ2-3; size: -; V: TRBV5-6
CDR3: CASSEGGNYGYTF; DNA: TGTGCCAGCAGCGAGGGGGGAAACTATGGCTACACCTTC; D: -; J: TRBJ1-2; size: once; V: TRBV9
CDR3: CASRFSAGGTYNEQFF; DNA: TGCGCCAGCAGATTCTCGGCGGGGGGAACCTACAATGAGCAGTTCTTC; D: TRBD2; J: TRBJ2-1; size: -; V: TRBV4-3
CDR3: CASSLGTGYRYGYTF; DNA: TGTGCCAGCAGCTTAGGGACAGGTTATCGCTATGGCTACACCTTC; D: TRBD1; J: TRBJ1-2; size: -; V: TRBV7-9
CDR3: CASSLQGLVLYNEQFF; DNA: TGTGCCAGCAGCTTGCAAGGGCTAGTTCTCTACAATGAGCAGTTCTTC; D: -; J: TRBJ2-1; size: -; V: TRBV5-6
CDR3: CASSLTVSFSTDTQYF; DNA: TGTGCCAGCAGTCTTACAGTTTCTTTTAGCACAGATACGCAGTATTTT; D: -; J: TRBJ2-3; size: -; V: TRBV12-3/TRBV12-4
CDR3: CASRPTGQGYEQYF; DNA: TGTGCCAGCAGACCTACGGGACAGGGGTACGAGCAGTACTTC; D: TRBD1; J: TRBJ2-7; size: -; V: TRBV6-2/TRBV6-3
CDR3: CASTPSPVEAFF; DNA: TGTGCCAGCACCCCTTCGCCCGTTGAAGCTTTCTTT; D: -; J: TRBJ1-1; size: -; V: TRBV12-3/TRBV12-4
CDR3: CSVVSGTETQYF; DNA: TGCAGCGTTGTATCAGGGACAGAGACCCAGTACTTC; D: -; J: TRBJ2-5; size: -; V: TRBV29-1
CDR3: CASSQKTSYEQYF; DNA: TGCGCCAGCAGCCAGAAAACTTCCTACGAGCAGTACTTC; D: -; J: TRBJ2-7; size: -; V: TRBV5-1
CDR3: CASQYGGNQPQHF; DNA: TGTGCCAGTCAGTATGGCGGCAATCAGCCCCAGCATTTT; D: -; J: TRBJ1-5; size: few; V: TRBV19